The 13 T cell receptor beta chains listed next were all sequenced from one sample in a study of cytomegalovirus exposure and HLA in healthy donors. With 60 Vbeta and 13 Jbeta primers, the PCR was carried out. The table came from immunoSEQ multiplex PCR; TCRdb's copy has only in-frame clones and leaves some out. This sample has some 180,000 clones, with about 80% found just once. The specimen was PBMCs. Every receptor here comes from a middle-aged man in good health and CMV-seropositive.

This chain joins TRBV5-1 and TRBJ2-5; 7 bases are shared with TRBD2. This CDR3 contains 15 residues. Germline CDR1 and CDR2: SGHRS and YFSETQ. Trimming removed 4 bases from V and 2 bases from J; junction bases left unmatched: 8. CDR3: CASSPRGAGQETQYF. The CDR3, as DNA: TGCGCCAGCAGCCCCCGGGGAGCGGGGCAAGAGACCCAGTACTTC.

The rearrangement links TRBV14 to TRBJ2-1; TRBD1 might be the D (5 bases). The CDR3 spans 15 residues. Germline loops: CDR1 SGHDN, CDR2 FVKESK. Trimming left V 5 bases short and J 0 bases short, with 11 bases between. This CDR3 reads CASSSADSSYNEQFF. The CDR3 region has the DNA TGTGCCAGCAGCTCGGCAGACAGCTCCTACAATGAGCAGTTCTTC.

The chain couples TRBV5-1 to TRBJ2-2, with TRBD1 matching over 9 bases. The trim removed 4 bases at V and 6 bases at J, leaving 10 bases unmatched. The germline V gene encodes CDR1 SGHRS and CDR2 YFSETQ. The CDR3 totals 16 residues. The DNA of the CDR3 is TGCGCCAGCAGCCAACTGGGGACAGGGTTCCCCGGGGAGCTGTTTTTT. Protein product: CASSQLGTGFPGELFF.

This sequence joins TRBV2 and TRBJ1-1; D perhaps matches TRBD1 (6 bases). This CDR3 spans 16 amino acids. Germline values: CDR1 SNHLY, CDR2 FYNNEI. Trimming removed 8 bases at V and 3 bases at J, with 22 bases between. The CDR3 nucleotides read TGTGCCAGCGATCGATTAACAGGGATCATCGACACTGAAGCTTTCTTT. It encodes CASDRLTGIIDTEAFF.

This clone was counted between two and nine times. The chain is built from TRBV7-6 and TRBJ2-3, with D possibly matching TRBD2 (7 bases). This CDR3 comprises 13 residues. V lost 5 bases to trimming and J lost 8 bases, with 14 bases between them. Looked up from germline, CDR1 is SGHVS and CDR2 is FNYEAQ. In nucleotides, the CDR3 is TGTGCCAGCAGCCCAAGGGGGGGGCTTACGCAGTATTTT. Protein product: CASSPRGGLTQYF. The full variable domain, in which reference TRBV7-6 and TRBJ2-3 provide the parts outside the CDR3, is GAGVSQSPRYKVTKRGQDVALRCDPISGHVSLYWYRQALGQGPEFLTYFNYEAQQDKSGLPNDRFSAERPEGSISTLTIQRTEQRDSAMYRCASSPRGGLTQYFGPGTRLTVL.

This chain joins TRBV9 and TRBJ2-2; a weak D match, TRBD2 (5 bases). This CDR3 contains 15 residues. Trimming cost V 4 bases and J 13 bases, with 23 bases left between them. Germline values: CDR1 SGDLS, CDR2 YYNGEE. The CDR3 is CASSTQTGNRDRLFF. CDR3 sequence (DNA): TGTGCCAGCAGCACACAGACGGGAAATAGGGATCGGCTGTTTTTT.

DNA for the CDR3: TGTGCCAGCAGTGTGTATGGGAGGCCTAGCACAGATACGCAGTATTTT. Translated, it gives CASSVYGRPSTDTQYF. This sequence joins TRBV2 and TRBJ2-3; tentatively, D is TRBD2 (6 bases). The germline CDR1 and CDR2 sequences are SNHLY and FYNNEI. V was shortened by 4 bases and J by 0 bases, with 14 bases between the two germline ends. The CDR3 loop spans 16 amino acids.

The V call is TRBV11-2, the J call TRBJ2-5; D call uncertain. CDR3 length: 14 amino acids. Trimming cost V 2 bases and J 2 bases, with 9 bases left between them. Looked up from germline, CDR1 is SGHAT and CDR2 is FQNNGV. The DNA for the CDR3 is TGTGCCAGCAGCTTAAAGCACGGGCAAGAGACCCAGTACTTC. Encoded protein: CASSLKHGQETQYF.

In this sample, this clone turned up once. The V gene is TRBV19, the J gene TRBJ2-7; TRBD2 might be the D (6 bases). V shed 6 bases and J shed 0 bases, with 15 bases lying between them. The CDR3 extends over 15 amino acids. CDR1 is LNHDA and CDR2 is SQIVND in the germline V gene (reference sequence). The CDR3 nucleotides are TGTGCCAGTAGGCCTACCTACGGGAGCTCCTACGAGCAGTACTTC. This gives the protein CASRPTYGSSYEQYF.

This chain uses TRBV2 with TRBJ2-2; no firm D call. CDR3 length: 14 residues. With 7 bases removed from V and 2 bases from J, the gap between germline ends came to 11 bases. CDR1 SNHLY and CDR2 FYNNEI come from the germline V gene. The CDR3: CASTYTANTGELFF. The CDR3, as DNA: TGTGCCAGCACTTACACCGCAAACACCGGGGAGCTGTTTTTT.

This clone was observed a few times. The CDR3 sequence is CASSGGQGSNQPQHF. In nucleotides, the CDR3 is TGTGCCAGTAGTGGGGGACAGGGAAGCAATCAGCCCCAGCATTTT. J is TRBJ1-5 and V is TRBV19, with 9 bases matching TRBD1. Trimming at V came to 5 bases and at J to 1 base, leaving 3 bases not matched to a gene. Per germline, CDR1 LNHDA and CDR2 SQIVND (reference sequence). The CDR3 runs 15 residues. Filled out from reference TRBV19 and TRBJ1-5, the complete variable domain reads DGGITQSPKYLFRKEGQNVTLSCEQNLNHDAMYWYRQDPGQGLRLIYYSQIVNDFQKGDIAEGYSVSREKKESFPLTVTSAQKNPTAFYLCASSGGQGSNQPQHFGDGTRLSIL.

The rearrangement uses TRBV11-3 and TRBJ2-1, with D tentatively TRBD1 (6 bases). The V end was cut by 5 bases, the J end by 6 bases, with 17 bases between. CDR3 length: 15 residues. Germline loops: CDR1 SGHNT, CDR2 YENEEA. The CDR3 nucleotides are TGTGCCAGCAGCCCGCCGGGTAACAGGGTCAATGAGCAGTTCTTC. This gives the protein CASSPPGNRVNEQFF.

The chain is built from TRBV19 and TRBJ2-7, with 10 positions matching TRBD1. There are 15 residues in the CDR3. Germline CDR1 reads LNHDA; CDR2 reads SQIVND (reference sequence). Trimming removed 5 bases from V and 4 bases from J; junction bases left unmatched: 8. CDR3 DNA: TGTGCCAGTAGTGTCGAAGCGGGACAGGGGTACGAGCAGTACTTC. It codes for CASSVEAGQGYEQYF. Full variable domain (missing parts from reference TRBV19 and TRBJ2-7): DGGITQSPKYLFRKEGQNVTLSCEQNLNHDAMYWYRQDPGQGLRLIYYSQIVNDFQKGDIAEGYSVSREKKESFPLTVTSAQKNPTAFYLCASSVEAGQGYEQYFGPGTRLTVT.